Following are 6 T cell receptor beta chains from one sample sequenced in a study of T cells in Graves' hyperthyroidism and ophthalmopathy. It was RNA transcripts that yielded the amplified TCR beta CDR3 regions. The primer set for the first-round RT-PCR of the TCR CDR3 was HTBI. TCRdb used MiXCR to reprocess the multiplex PCR reads, holding one entry per CDR3 protein. The table has some 600,000 distinct CDR3 sequences, about 43% seen once. The material sequenced was peripheral blood or thyroid tissue (not recorded which). The receptors come from a woman aged 18-35 years with Graves' hyperthyroidism.

The chain uses TRBV29-1 and TRBJ1-1; D not resolved. The V gene's germline CDR1 is SQVTM and CDR2 ANQGSEA. The CDR3 loop spans 13 amino acids. V lost 1 base, J lost 1 base, and 7 bases lay in between. In nucleotides, the CDR3 is TGCAGCGTTGAAGGGGCAGGGAACACTGAAGCTTTCTTT. It yields the protein CSVEGAGNTEAFF.

The gene calls are TRBV7-9 and TRBJ1-5; D gene uncertain. The CDR3 runs 13 residues. Germline V gene lookup returns CDR1 SEHNR and CDR2 FQNEAQ (reference sequence). Trimming left V 7 bases short and J 4 bases short, with 11 bases between. This CDR3 reads CASMFAFNQPQHF. DNA of the CDR3: TGTGCCAGCATGTTCGCATTTAATCAGCCCCAGCATTTT. Complete variable domain (other parts from reference TRBV7-9 and TRBJ1-5): DTGVSQNPRHKITKRGQNVTFRCDPISEHNRLYWYRQTLGQGPEFLTYFQNEAQLEKSRLLSDRFSAERPKGSFSTLEIQRTEQGDSAMYLCASMFAFNQPQHFGDGTRLSIL.

In the case of this clonotype: A much larger clone is a single base away; this may be a read error. The rearrangement links TRBV15 to TRBJ1-1, with TRBD1 matching over 7 bases. V lost 3 bases, J lost 4 bases, and 5 bases stayed unmatched. This CDR3 contains 14 residues. In germline, CDR1 is LNHNV, CDR2 YYDKDF (reference sequence). For the CDR3, the DNA is TGTGCCACCAGCAGGCTCAGACAGGGCACTGAAGCTTTCTTT. It codes for CATSRLRQGTEAFF. The variable domain in full, completed from reference TRBV15 and TRBJ1-1, reads DAMVIQNPRYQVTQFGKPVTLSCSQTLNHNVMYWYQQKSSQAPKLLFHYYDKDFNNEADTPDNFQSRRPNTSFCFLDIRSPGLGDTAMYLCATSRLRQGTEAFFGQGTRLTVV.

This clonotype was seen at least ten times. The chain recombines TRBV7-3 with TRBJ2-5; 12 bases are shared with TRBD1. V was clipped by 2 bases and J by 5 bases; unmatched bases: 9. The germline CDR1 and CDR2 sequences are SGHTA and FQGTGA. The CDR3 length is 17 residues. CDR3 bases: TGTGCCAGCAGCTTAGTTGGTGGGACAGGGGGCACGGAGACCCAGTACTTC. Protein: CASSLVGGTGGTETQYF. Looking up the rest from reference TRBV7-3 and TRBJ2-5 gives the full variable domain: GAGVSQTPSNKVTEKGKYVELRCDPISGHTALYWYRQSLGQGPEFLIYFQGTGAADDSGLPNDRFFAVRPEGSVSTLKIQRTERGDSAVYLCASSLVGGTGGTETQYFGPGTRLLVL.

This chain links TRBV11-1 with TRBJ1-5; 9 bases fit TRBD1. Germline assignment: CDR1 SGHAT and CDR2 FQDESV (reference sequence). V gave up 0 bases and J gave up 3 bases; unmatched junction bases: 9. The CDR3 is made up of 18 amino acids. The DNA for the CDR3 is TGTGCCAGCAGCTTAGCCGGGACAGGGTTCTCTAACAATCAGCCCCAGCATTTT. Translation gives CASSLAGTGFSNNQPQHF.

There are many counts of this clonotype. The junction departs from germline at one end; a sequencing error may be responsible. This chain joins TRBV10-3 and TRBJ2-7, with no clear D. The CDR3 spans 15 residues. CDR1 ENHRY and CDR2 SYGVKD come from the germline V gene. The CDR3 DNA is TGTGCCATCAGTGCCGGCGTCGCGTTCTCCGACGAGCAGTACTTC. This sequence encodes CAISAGVAFSDEQYF.